These 27 T cell receptor beta chains share one sample of origin, sequenced in a study of blood T cell repertoires in COVID-19. The table came from immunoSEQ multiplex PCR; TCRdb's copy has only in-frame clones and leaves some out. Among roughly 140,000 clones listed, roughly 80% were seen once. The material sequenced was peripheral blood. The origin of the receptors is a man aged 65 to 79 who had recovered from COVID-19.

The CDR3 DNA follows: TGTGCCAGCAGTCAGGGTTTTGTGAATTCACCCCTCCACTTT. Translated, it gives CASSQGFVNSPLHF. The chain employs TRBV2 and TRBJ1-6; maybe TRBD1 (5 bases). From germline, CDR1 is SNHLY and CDR2 FYNNEI. The CDR3 extends over 14 amino acids. V lost 5 bases and J lost 7, with 12 bases in between.

This clone was detected a few times. V usage is TRBV3-1 (or the pseudogene TRBV3-2) and J usage is TRBJ1-6; no clear D. The V gene's germline CDR1 is LGHDT and CDR2 YNNKEL (reference sequence). The CDR3 sequence is 13 residues long. V shed 1 base and J shed 5 bases, with 3 bases lying between them. CDR3 residues: CASSQADNSPLHF. As DNA, the CDR3 is TGTGCCAGCAGCCAAGCTGATAATTCACCCCTCCACTTT.

V and J are TRBV3-1 (or the pseudogene TRBV3-2) and TRBJ2-1; 8 bases align to TRBD2. This CDR3 spans 14 amino acids. CDR1 LGHDT and CDR2 YNNKEL come from the germline V gene (reference sequence). After removal of 5 bases from V and 9 bases from J, the junction contained 9 bases not matched to a gene. CDR3 protein: CASSGLASRREQFF. In nucleotides, the CDR3 is TGTGCCAGCAGCGGACTAGCTTCGAGACGTGAGCAGTTCTTC.

This clone showed up just a few times. The V gene is TRBV7-6, the J gene TRBJ1-4; 7 bases are shared with TRBD1. This CDR3 is 17 amino acids long. Germline V gives CDR1 SGHVS, CDR2 FNYEAQ. The V segment lost 6 bases and the J segment 5 bases; nucleotides outside the gene matches: 15. The CDR3 DNA reads as TGTGCCAGCAGGCCCGCTATGGGGACAGAGGGGAATGAAAAACTGTTTTTT. Translating it yields CASRPAMGTEGNEKLFF.

This chain uses TRBV4-3 with TRBJ2-1; 11 bases match TRBD1. This CDR3 is built from 15 residues. The V segment lost 6 bases and the J segment 3 bases; nucleotides outside the gene matches: 4. CDR1 and CDR2 (germline): LGHNA, YSLEER. The CDR3 sequence: CASSAGTGGYNEQFF. CDR3 bases: TGCGCCAGCAGTGCCGGGACAGGGGGCTACAATGAGCAGTTCTTC.

This sequence joins TRBV24-1 and TRBJ2-7; 8 bases are shared with TRBD1. CDR1 and CDR2 (germline): KGHDR, SFDVKD. The length of the CDR3 is 18 residues. The V segment lost 2 bases and the J segment 3 bases; nucleotides outside the gene matches: 14. CDR3 protein: CATSDCVGRDRCLYEQYF. In DNA form, the CDR3 reads TGTGCCACCAGTGATTGTGTAGGCCGGGACAGGTGTCTCTACGAGCAGTACTTC.

The chain uses TRBV10-3 and TRBJ2-1, with 8 nucleotides matching TRBD2. CDR1 ENHRY and CDR2 SYGVKD come from the germline V gene. V trimming: 6 bases; J trimming: 6 bases; junction bases outside the gene matches: 7. This CDR3 is built from 14 residues. The CDR3 protein is CAIRERETANEQFF. CDR3 bases: TGTGCCATCAGGGAGCGGGAGACGGCCAATGAGCAGTTCTTC.

In its sample, this clone was seen once. The rearrangement links TRBV5-4 to TRBJ2-3; D remains unclear. The CDR3 loop spans 17 amino acids. V was shortened by 6 bases and J by 0 bases, with 20 bases between the two germline ends. Germline assignment: CDR1 SGHNT and CDR2 YYREEE (reference sequence). The CDR3 DNA follows: TGTGCCAGCAATGCGCAACCTCCCTCAACTAGCACAGATACGCAGTATTTT. As protein: CASNAQPPSTSTDTQYF.

The rearrangement joins TRBV19 to TRBJ1-5, with D unresolved. Germline V gene data show CDR1 as LNHDA and CDR2 as SQIVND (reference sequence). The CDR3 runs 13 residues. The germline V and J ends were trimmed by 2 bases and 7 bases, with 9 bases remaining between them. The CDR3 DNA reads as TGTGCCAGTAGTATAATGGGAGGACAGCCCCAGCATTTT. Translating gives CASSIMGGQPQHF.

V gene TRBV7-2 combines with J gene TRBJ2-3; maybe TRBD1 (6 bases). Between the trimmed V and J ends, which lost 6 bases and 0 bases, there was a span of 13 bases. This CDR3 spans 15 amino acids. The germline V gene encodes CDR1 SGHTA and CDR2 FQGNSA. As DNA, the CDR3 is TGTGCCAGCAGTCCGCTAGGGACAAGCACAGATACGCAGTATTTT. Protein sequence: CASSPLGTSTDTQYF.

The CDR3 is CASPAGNGELFF. In DNA, the CDR3 is TGTGCCAGTCCAGCGGGAAACGGGGAGCTGTTTTTT. The chain recombines TRBV19 with TRBJ2-2; 7 nucleotides match TRBD2. V lost 8 bases, J lost 7 bases, and 4 bases stayed unmatched. The CDR3 spans 12 residues. Germline CDR1 and CDR2: LNHDA and SQIVND (reference sequence).

The V gene is TRBV7-2, the J gene TRBJ2-7, with TRBD1 matching over 8 bases. The CDR3 covers 13 residues. CDR1 and CDR2 (germline): SGHTA, FQGNSA. V was pared by 3 bases and J by 3 bases, with 1 base of the junction left unmatched. CDR3 coding DNA: TGTGCCAGCAGCTTGGGACAGGACTACGAGCAGTACTTC. It is translated as CASSLGQDYEQYF.

This clone was seen a handful of times. This chain joins TRBV19 and TRBJ1-1; 7 positions match TRBD1. Germline values: CDR1 LNHDA, CDR2 SQIVND (reference sequence). Unmatched junction bases numbered 12, after V lost 7 bases and J lost 1 base. The CDR3 runs 16 residues. The CDR3 nucleotides read TGTGCCAGTAACCCACCAGGGGGACGGGAGAACACTGAAGCTTTCTTT. Its protein is CASNPPGGRENTEAFF.

DNA of the CDR3: TGCGCCAGCAGCTTGGGGGACAGGGTCTCCTACGAGCAGTACTTC. Residues: CASSLGDRVSYEQYF. This chain links TRBV5-1 with TRBJ2-7; 9 bases match TRBD1. Germline CDR1 is SGHRS and CDR2 is YFSETQ. Losses at the gene ends were 0 bases for V and 0 bases for J; bases not matched to a gene: 1. This CDR3 contains 15 residues.

V usage is TRBV3-1 (or the pseudogene TRBV3-2) and J usage is TRBJ2-5, with D unresolved. The CDR3 length is 13 residues. Germline V CDR1 and CDR2: LGHDT, YNNKEL (reference sequence). V shed 1 base and J shed 2 bases, with 5 bases lying between them. CDR3 in DNA: TGTGCCAGCAGCCAAGCTAGTCAAGAGACCCAGTACTTC. Encoded protein: CASSQASQETQYF.

V gene TRBV7-8 combines with J gene TRBJ2-3; 8 bases line up with TRBD1. This CDR3 is built from 22 residues. Germline V gives CDR1 SGHVS, CDR2 FQNEAQ. V shed 3 bases, J shed 1 base, and the junction held 24 bases outside the gene matches. This CDR3 reads CASSLPKSGQGRHLDRTDTQYF. CDR3 sequence (DNA): TGTGCCAGCAGCTTGCCCAAAAGCGGACAGGGCCGTCATCTAGACCGCACAGATACGCAGTATTTT.

The CDR3 loop reads CASRRTSGSSYEQYF. For the CDR3, the DNA is TGTGCCAGCAGGCGGACTAGCGGGAGTTCCTACGAGCAGTACTTC. The gene calls are TRBV7-2 and TRBJ2-7, with 13 bases matching TRBD2. The germline V gene has CDR1 SGHTA and CDR2 FQGNSA. V dropped 6 bases and J dropped 1; count of bases not matched to a gene: 3. The CDR3 spans 15 residues.

V and J are TRBV27 and TRBJ2-1; D is uncertain. V lost 3 bases to trimming and J lost 0 bases, with 6 bases between them. The CDR3 consists of 14 residues. Germline-derived CDR1 and CDR2 are MNHEY and SMNVEV (reference sequence). Here the CDR3 DNA reads TGTGCCAGCAGTTTCAAGAGCTCCTACAATGAGCAGTTCTTC. It codes for CASSFKSSYNEQFF.

The chain couples TRBV7-2 to TRBJ2-2, with D possibly being TRBD2 (5 bases). Germline V gives CDR1 SGHTA, CDR2 FQGNSA. Trimming took off 5 bases at V and 4 bases at J, with 11 bases between the two ends. This CDR3 has 14 residues. DNA for the CDR3: TGTGCCAGCAGCCATAGCGTGCTCACCGGGGAGCTGTTTTTT. It yields the protein CASSHSVLTGELFF.

This clone has more than one count but fewer than ten. The chain employs TRBV27 and TRBJ1-5, with 7 positions matching TRBD1. J gave up 7 bases and V 7 bases, and 10 bases lay outside the gene matches. This CDR3 has 14 residues. The germline CDR1 and CDR2 sequences are MNHEY and SMNVEV (reference sequence). CDR3 sequence: CASMITGAGQPQHF. As DNA, the CDR3 is TGTGCCAGCATGATTACAGGGGCGGGACAGCCCCAGCATTTT.

The gene calls are TRBV7-9 and TRBJ1-2, with D maybe TRBD1 (5 bases). The CDR3 has 14 amino acids. Germline values: CDR1 SEHNR, CDR2 FQNEAQ (reference sequence). Trimming removed 7 bases from V and 3 bases from J, with 15 bases in between. The CDR3 reads CASTRGEGDYGYTF. The CDR3 nucleotides are TGTGCCAGCACCCGGGGGGAGGGAGACTATGGCTACACCTTC.

The chain carries TRBV5-8 and TRBJ1-1; 7 bases line up with TRBD1. This CDR3 is built from 14 residues. With 4 bases clipped from V and 5 bases from J, the junction kept 8 bases outside the gene matches. The germline V gene has CDR1 SGHTS and CDR2 YDEGEE. As DNA, the CDR3 is TGTGCCAGCAGCAAGGATCACAGGGGTACTGAAGCTTTCTTT. Translating it yields CASSKDHRGTEAFF.

This clone showed up just once. The rearrangement uses TRBV9 and TRBJ1-4; D is uncertain. V was shortened by 0 bases and J by 0 bases, with 12 bases between the two germline ends. Germline V CDR1 and CDR2: SGDLS, YYNGEE. CDR3 length: 17 residues. As DNA, the CDR3 is TGTGCCAGCAGCGTAGGGCTCTCGGGTGCAACTAATGAAAAACTGTTTTTT. It codes for CASSVGLSGATNEKLFF.

This chain uses TRBV7-8 with TRBJ2-7; 7 nucleotides align to TRBD2. With 5 bases clipped from V and 4 bases from J, the junction kept 8 bases outside the gene matches. The CDR3 is 14 residues long. In germline, CDR1 is SGHVS, CDR2 FQNEAQ. CDR3 sequence reads: CASSKGLGEYEQYF. CDR3 nucleotide sequence: TGTGCCAGCAGCAAAGGACTAGGGGAGTACGAGCAGTACTTC.

This clone was seen a handful of times. The CDR3 DNA follows: TGTGCCAGCAGTTACCCTCGTGAGGCCCAGCATTTT. It yields the protein CASSYPREAQHF. V and J are TRBV6-2 or TRBV6-3 and TRBJ1-5; D gene uncertain. Germline CDR1 and CDR2: MNHEY and SVGEGT. This CDR3 has 12 residues. The V end was cut by 2 bases, the J end by 11 bases, with 10 bases between.

The rearrangement links TRBV3-1 (or the pseudogene TRBV3-2) to TRBJ1-6; TRBD1 aligns across 8 bases. Looked up from germline, CDR1 is LGHDT and CDR2 is YNNKEL (reference sequence). J was trimmed by 6 bases and V by 6 bases; bases with no gene match: 4. This CDR3 comprises 14 residues. The CDR3 region has the DNA TGTGCCAGCAGTTCAGGGGGCAGTAATTCACCCCTCCACTTT. Its protein is CASSSGGSNSPLHF.

This rearrangement joins TRBV6-5 to TRBJ1-1; D ambiguous. CDR1 and CDR2 (germline): MNHEY, SVGAGI. V was cut by 6 bases and J by 4 bases, with 12 bases left in between. The CDR3 length is 13 residues. This CDR3 is CASSPIRLTEAFF. In DNA form, the CDR3 reads TGTGCCAGCAGCCCGATACGACTCACTGAAGCTTTCTTT.